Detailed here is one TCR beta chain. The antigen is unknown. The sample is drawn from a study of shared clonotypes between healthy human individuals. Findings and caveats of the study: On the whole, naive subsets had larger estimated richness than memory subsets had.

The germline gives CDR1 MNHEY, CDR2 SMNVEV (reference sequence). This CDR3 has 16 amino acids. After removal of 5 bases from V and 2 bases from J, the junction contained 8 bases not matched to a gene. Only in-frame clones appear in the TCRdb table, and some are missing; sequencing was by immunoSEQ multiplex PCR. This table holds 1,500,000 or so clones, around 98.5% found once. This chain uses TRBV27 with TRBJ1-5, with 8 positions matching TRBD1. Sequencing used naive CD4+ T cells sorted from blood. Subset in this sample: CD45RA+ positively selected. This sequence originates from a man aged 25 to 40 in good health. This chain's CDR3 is CASSPQGAHGNQPQHF. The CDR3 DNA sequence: TGTGCCAGCAGTCCTCAGGGGGCGCATGGCAATCAGCCCCAGCATTTT.